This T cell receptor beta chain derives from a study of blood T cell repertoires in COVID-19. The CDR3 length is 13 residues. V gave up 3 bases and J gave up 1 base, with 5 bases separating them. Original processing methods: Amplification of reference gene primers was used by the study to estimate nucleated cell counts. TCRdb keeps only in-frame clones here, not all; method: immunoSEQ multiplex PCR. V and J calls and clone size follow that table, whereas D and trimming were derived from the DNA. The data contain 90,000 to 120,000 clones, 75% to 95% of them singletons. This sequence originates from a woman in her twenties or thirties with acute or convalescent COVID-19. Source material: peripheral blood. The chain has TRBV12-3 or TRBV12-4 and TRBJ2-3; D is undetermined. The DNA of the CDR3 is TGTGCCAGCAGTTTGTTCGGCACAGATACGCAGTATTTT. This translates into CASSLFGTDTQYF.